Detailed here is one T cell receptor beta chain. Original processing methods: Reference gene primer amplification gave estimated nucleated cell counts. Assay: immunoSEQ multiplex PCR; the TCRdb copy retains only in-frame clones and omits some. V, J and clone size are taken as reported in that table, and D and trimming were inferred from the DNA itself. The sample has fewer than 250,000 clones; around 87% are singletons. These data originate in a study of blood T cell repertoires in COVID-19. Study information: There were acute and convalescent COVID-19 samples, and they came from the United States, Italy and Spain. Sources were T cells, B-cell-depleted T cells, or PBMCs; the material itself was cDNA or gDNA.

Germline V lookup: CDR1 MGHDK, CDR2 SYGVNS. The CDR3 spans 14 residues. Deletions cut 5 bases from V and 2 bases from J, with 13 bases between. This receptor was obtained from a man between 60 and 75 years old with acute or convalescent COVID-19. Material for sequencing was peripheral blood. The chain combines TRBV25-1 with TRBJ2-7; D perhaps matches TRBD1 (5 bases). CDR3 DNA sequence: TGTGCCAGCAGTCCGCAGGGAAGGCCCTACGAGCAGTACTTC. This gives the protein CASSPQGRPYEQYF.